A selection of T cell receptor beta chains follows, all from one sample in a study of blood T cells in healthy people across ages. TCRdb redid the calling of the 5' RACE reads with MiXCR, one entry per CDR3 protein. The data show about 800,000 distinct CDR3 sequences, with roughly 60% seen just once and about 20% held by the top ten. What was sequenced was blood. These TCRs come from a man aged 25-45 years in good health. Both conserved end residues are part of each CDR3.

j_call | v_call | cdr3_aa
TRBJ2-7 | TRBV7-7 | CASSSQTSGSTHEQYF
TRBJ2-1 | TRBV15 | CATGRMAGAYNEQFF
TRBJ2-5 | TRBV11-2 | CASSLVPGHQLYNGQYF
- | TRBV7-2 | CASSFPNFYEQYF
TRBJ2-5 | TRBV5-1 | CASSALSGGYQETQYF
TRBJ2-7 | TRBV25-1 | CASRGSLPYEQYF
TRBJ2-7 | TRBV5-1 | CASSYSGTTAYEQYF
TRBJ2-5 | TRBV12-3/TRBV12-4 | CASSPRGGVVSETQYF
TRBJ2-7 | TRBV7-9 | CASSEAGGIYEQYF
TRBJ1-2 | TRBV12-3/TRBV12-4 | CASSWRTGAKDGYTF
TRBJ2-2 | TRBV6-5 | CASSTDRVGGELFF
TRBJ2-1 | TRBV20-1 | CSARDLVVIREQFF
TRBJ1-1 | TRBV20-1 | CSASRTVGTEAFF
TRBJ1-6 | TRBV7-2 | CASSLVTGPWSPLHF
TRBJ2-1 | TRBV19 | CASSIGQPNEQFF
TRBJ1-5 | TRBV29-1 | CSAGSNQPQHF
TRBJ2-1 | TRBV29-1 | CSVEGHPGGGRGSYNEQFF
TRBJ2-7 | TRBV7-2 | CASSLEGLAVSYEQYF
- | TRBV6-5 | CASSQRGDRGLHEQYF
TRBJ1-2 | TRBV4-3 | CASSQDGSQPRGYTF
TRBJ2-1 | TRBV4-1 | CASSGSSGSVDEQFF
TRBJ2-1 | TRBV3-1 | CASSQDGAGALAYNEQFF
TRBJ1-6 | TRBV6-5 | CASGGDSPLHF
TRBJ2-1 | TRBV7-2 | CASSYLGGNEQFF
TRBJ2-1 | TRBV24-1 | CATSGLAGKLVGLNEQFF
TRBJ2-4 | TRBV11-2 | CASSLRGPTGGIQYF
TRBJ2-3 | TRBV29-1 | CSVEEAPSTDTQYF
TRBJ2-4 | TRBV19 | CASSTHAGLAKNIQYF
TRBJ1-2 | TRBV19 | CASRRTLGSGYTF
TRBJ2-1 | TRBV6-5 | CASSTLASGGVDEQFF
TRBJ2-5 | TRBV29-1 | CSVGRGQGNQETQYF
TRBJ2-7 | TRBV4-3 | CTSSQFTGRGEQYF
- | TRBV27 | CASSLAGKFHEQYF
TRBJ2-3 | TRBV7-2 | CASSNLRSDTQYF
TRBJ2-3 | TRBV2 | CASRGVFSTDTQYF
TRBJ1-1 | TRBV20-1 | CSARTVNTEAFF
TRBJ1-6 | TRBV12-3/TRBV12-4 | CASSSHRGHSPLHF
TRBJ2-3 | TRBV20-1 | CSARNASTDTQYF
TRBJ2-7 | TRBV5-1 | CASSLSGGLEEQYF
TRBJ2-1 | TRBV7-2 | CASSPYGSGEQFF
TRBJ2-7 | TRBV5-1 | CASSLESVARTYEQYF
TRBJ1-2 | TRBV18 | CASSDWTGPYGYTF
TRBJ1-2 | TRBV20-1 | CSARDIRAGYGYTF
- | TRBV20-1 | CSAAGTTYEQYF
TRBJ1-2 | TRBV20-1 | CSARNAVGNYGYTF
TRBJ2-1 | TRBV29-1 | CSVVWGTYNEQFF
TRBJ2-1 | TRBV2 | CASSQTNQLSEQFF
TRBJ2-5 | TRBV10-1 | CASSESSGVETQYF
TRBJ1-2 | TRBV12-3/TRBV12-4 | CASSLPAGRRYGYTF
TRBJ1-2 | TRBV28 | CASSWGTEYYGYTF
TRBJ2-1 | TRBV7-2 | CASSLGTGRGYSTEQFF
- | TRBV7-9 | CASSPRWTGARSYEQYF
TRBJ2-1 | TRBV3-1 | CASNQNPAGVSNEQFF
TRBJ2-1 | TRBV7-2 | CASSPLPLQGSGEQFF